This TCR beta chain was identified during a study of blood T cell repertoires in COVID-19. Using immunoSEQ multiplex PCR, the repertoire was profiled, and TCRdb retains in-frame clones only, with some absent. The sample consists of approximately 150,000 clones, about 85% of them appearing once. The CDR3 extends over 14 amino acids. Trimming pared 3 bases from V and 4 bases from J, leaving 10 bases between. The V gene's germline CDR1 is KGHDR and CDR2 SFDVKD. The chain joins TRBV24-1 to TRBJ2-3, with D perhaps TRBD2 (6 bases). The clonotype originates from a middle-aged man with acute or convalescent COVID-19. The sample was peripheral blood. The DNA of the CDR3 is TGTGCCACCAGTGATCCGGGCGGGGCAGATACGCAGTATTTT. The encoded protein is CATSDPGGADTQYF.